Presented here are 10 T cell receptor beta chains from one specimen sequenced in a study of graft-versus-host responses after intestinal transplantation. The repertoire was sequenced with immunoSEQ multiplex PCR; TCRdb's copy has only in-frame clones and lacks some. The table records some 120,000 clones, just over 90% of them present only once. For these receptors, no antigen is known. The sequences come from unstimulated CD4+ T cells sorted from spleen or lymph node cells, collected before intestinal transplant. Source of these receptors: a human donor who received an intestinal transplant.

The CDR3 nucleotides read TGCGCCAGCACTCAAACGGGACAGGGAATGGGGGATTATCAGCCCCAGCATTTT. It specifies CASTQTGQGMGDYQPQHF. The J gene is TRBJ1-5, the V gene TRBV10-1; 9 bases match TRBD1. The V and J ends lost 7 bases and 5 bases, in that order; junction bases with no gene match: 18. The CDR3 has 18 residues. Germline V gene data show CDR1 as WNHNN and CDR2 as SYGVQD (reference sequence).

This chain uses TRBV10-2 with TRBJ2-7; 7 nucleotides align to TRBD1. Germline CDR1 and CDR2: WSHSY and SAAADI. The V and J ends lost 6 bases and 3 bases, in that order; junction bases with no gene match: 11. The CDR3 contains 15 residues. The CDR3 bases are TGCGCCAGCAGGGGAACTCGACAGGGCAACTACGAGCAGTACTTC. This sequence encodes CASRGTRQGNYEQYF.

This clone showed up just once. V usage is TRBV4-2 and J usage is TRBJ2-3; 10 nucleotides align to TRBD2. The CDR3 extends over 16 amino acids. In germline, CDR1 is LGHNA, CDR2 YNFKEQ. After removal of 3 bases from V and 1 base from J, the junction contained 4 bases not matched to a gene. The CDR3 DNA reads as TGTGCCAGCAGCCACATAACTAGCGGGGGCACAGATACGCAGTATTTT. This encodes CASSHITSGGTDTQYF.

This clone occurred once. V gene TRBV30 combines with J gene TRBJ2-1; no firm D call. The germline V and J ends were trimmed by 6 bases and 0 bases, with 9 bases remaining between them. CDR3 length: 13 amino acids. CDR1 GTSNPN and CDR2 SVGIG come from the germline V gene (reference sequence). The CDR3 nucleotides are TGTGCCTGTGCGGTGGGCTCCTACAATGAGCAGTTCTTC. Amino acids: CACAVGSYNEQFF.

J is TRBJ1-1 and V is TRBV14, with 7 bases lining up with TRBD1. The V and J ends lost 5 bases and 3 bases, in that order; junction bases with no gene match: 9. This CDR3 is 15 amino acids long. Germline V gene lookup returns CDR1 SGHDN and CDR2 FVKESK. In nucleotides, the CDR3 is TGTGCCAGCAGCTACTCGACAGGGCCGTACACTGAAGCTTTCTTT. It translates to CASSYSTGPYTEAFF.

Details on this clone: One junction end disagrees with the germline gene, perhaps due to a read error. This chain joins TRBV5-4 and TRBJ1-1, with no clear D. CDR1 and CDR2 from the germline V gene are SGHNT and YYREEE (reference sequence). The length of the CDR3 is 15 residues. The CDR3 nucleotides are TGTACCAGCAGCGTGGACCGGGGAAGGAAGACTGAAGCTTTCTTT. It specifies CTSSVDRGRKTEAFF.

This clone was observed once. V usage is TRBV27 and J usage is TRBJ2-2, with 12 positions matching TRBD2. This CDR3 is built from 18 residues. V shed 5 bases and J 6 bases; nucleotides not matched to a gene: 13. From germline, CDR1 is MNHEY and CDR2 SMNVEV (reference sequence). CDR3 region: CASSPSPLAGGFPGELFF. For the CDR3, the DNA is TGTGCCAGCAGTCCCTCCCCTCTAGCGGGAGGGTTTCCCGGGGAGCTGTTTTTT.

The genes are TRBV19 and TRBJ2-5, with 9 bases lining up with TRBD1. CDR1 is LNHDA and CDR2 is SQIVND in the germline V gene (reference sequence). V trimming: 9 bases; J trimming: 5 bases; junction bases outside the gene matches: 10. CDR3 length: 14 residues. The CDR3 spells CASADRGRTETQYF. In DNA, the CDR3 is TGTGCCAGCGCGGACAGGGGAAGGACGGAGACCCAGTACTTC.

The V gene is TRBV2, the J gene TRBJ2-2; 7 bases line up with TRBD1. Germline CDR1 reads SNHLY; CDR2 reads FYNNEI. Unmatched junction bases numbered 10, after V lost 3 bases and J lost 15 bases. The CDR3 extends over 13 amino acids. CDR3 nucleotides: TGTGCCAGCAGTGAGCTTATCGCACAGGGGTTGTTTTTT. Its protein is CASSELIAQGLFF.

The chain uses TRBV5-4 and TRBJ2-7, with unresolved D. This CDR3 is built from 14 residues. From germline, CDR1 is SGHNT and CDR2 YYREEE (reference sequence). Trimming pared 4 bases from V and 0 bases from J, leaving 11 bases between. The CDR3 is CASSEALSSYEQYF. DNA for the CDR3: TGTGCCAGCAGCGAGGCGTTGAGCTCCTACGAGCAGTACTTC.